This TCR beta chain came from a study of shared clonotypes between healthy human individuals. Trimming removed 3 bases from V and 2 bases from J, with 13 bases in between. The CDR3 has 16 residues. Looked up from germline, CDR1 is SGHTA and CDR2 is FQGNSA. Sequencing was performed with immunoSEQ multiplex PCR; in TCRdb, only in-frame clones are kept and a portion is missing. Among 2 million to 2.5 million clones listed, approximately 96% were seen once. Partitioning of CD4+ cells yielded a CD45RA+ naive subset and a CD45RA-negative memory subset. This chain uses TRBV7-2 with TRBJ2-2; the D is unclear. The sequenced sample consisted of naive CD4+ T cells sorted from blood. Subset in this sample: CD45RA+ positively selected. The receptor was derived from a man younger than 35 in good health. The CDR3 bases are TGTGCCAGCAGCTTCGCCGGAAGGATTAACACCGGGGAGCTGTTTTTT. Residues: CASSFAGRINTGELFF.